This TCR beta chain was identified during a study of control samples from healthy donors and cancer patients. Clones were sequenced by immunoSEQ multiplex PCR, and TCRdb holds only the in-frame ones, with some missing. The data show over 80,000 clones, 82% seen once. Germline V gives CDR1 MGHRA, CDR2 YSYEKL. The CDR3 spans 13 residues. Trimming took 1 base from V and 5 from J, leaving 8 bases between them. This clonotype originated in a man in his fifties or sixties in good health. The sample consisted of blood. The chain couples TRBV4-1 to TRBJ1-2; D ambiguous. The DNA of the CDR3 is TGCGCCAGCAGCCAAGCCGGCTCTTATGGCTACACCTTC. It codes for CASSQAGSYGYTF.